The 5 T cell receptor beta chains reported below all come from one sample, sequenced in a study of cytomegalovirus exposure and HLA in healthy donors. The PCR used 60 Vbeta and 13 Jbeta primers. Generated by immunoSEQ multiplex PCR, the TCRdb table keeps only in-frame clones and is missing some. The sample shows under 150,000 clones, 65% to 85% of them seen only once. Sequencing was carried out using PBMCs. These receptors came from a woman under 30 in good health and CMV-seronegative.

This chain links TRBV9 with TRBJ2-5; no clear D gene. Germline V lookup: CDR1 SGDLS, CDR2 YYNGEE. V shed 3 bases and J shed 3 bases, with 9 bases lying between them. This CDR3 has 13 amino acids. Here the CDR3 DNA reads TGTGCCAGCAGCGGGTCACCAGAAGAGACCCAGTACTTC. This codes for CASSGSPEETQYF.

J is TRBJ1-5 and V is TRBV19; D perhaps matches TRBD1 (6 bases). The CDR3 contains 16 residues. Between the trimmed V and J ends, which lost 7 bases and 7 bases, there was a span of 23 bases. CDR1 LNHDA and CDR2 SQIVND come from the germline V gene (reference sequence). In DNA, the CDR3 is TGTGCCAGTAAGGATTTAAGGTCAGGGGTTCAGCAGCCCCAGCATTTT. Translating it yields CASKDLRSGVQQPQHF.

The sample holds one count of this clone. The J gene is TRBJ2-7, the V gene TRBV7-9; 11 bases match TRBD2. Trimming removed 4 bases from V and 2 bases from J; junction bases left unmatched: 7. Germline V CDR1 and CDR2: SEHNR, FQNEAQ (reference sequence). This CDR3 comprises 16 residues. The CDR3 nucleotides are TGTGCCAGCAGCTCACTACTAGCGGGGGACCCCTACGAGCAGTACTTC. It encodes CASSSLLAGDPYEQYF.

This rearrangement joins TRBV7-9 to TRBJ1-1; TRBD1 is a possible D gene (5 bases). Germline assignment: CDR1 SEHNR and CDR2 FQNEAQ (reference sequence). The V end lost 5 bases, the J end lost 0 bases, and 13 bases lay between the germline ends. The CDR3 loop spans 15 amino acids. The CDR3 nucleotides read TGTGCCAGCAGCCGAGTTGGGGCCATGAACACTGAAGCTTTCTTT. Translated, it gives CASSRVGAMNTEAFF.

This clone came up once. This chain links TRBV7-9 with TRBJ2-7; D unclear. Germline assignment: CDR1 SEHNR and CDR2 FQNEAQ (reference sequence). The V gene lost 2 bases and the J gene lost 4 bases, with 6 bases spanning the gap. The CDR3 has 12 residues. The CDR3 DNA reads as TGTGCCAGCAGCTTAAGCCGTTACGAGCAGTACTTC. Amino acids: CASSLSRYEQYF.